This TCR beta chain stems from a study of shared clonotypes between healthy human individuals. Generated by immunoSEQ multiplex PCR, the TCRdb table keeps only in-frame clones and is missing some. Among millions of clones, more than 85% were seen once, and the ten largest hold 1.5% to 2%. The length of the CDR3 is 16 residues. CDR1 GTSNPN and CDR2 SVGIG come from the germline V gene (reference sequence). Deletions cut 2 bases from V and 0 bases from J, with 17 bases between. Study results and limitations: Among donors, the sharing of clonotypes was expected to be influenced by sequencing depth. Estimated clonotype richness was generally higher in naive than memory subsets.

In the case of this clone: Antigen specificity is unknown.

CD45RO-negative, CCR7-selected cells formed the naive CD8 fraction, which excluded terminally differentiated effector memory CD45RA+ cells. Healthy and HIV-negative, the adult donors had no recent acute infections or vaccinations. Caucasian adults residing in Nashville, Tennessee made up all the donors. The sequencing input was naive CD8+ T cells from PBMCs. The source of this sequence is a man aged 18 to 29 in good health. Some clones in this sample may be carry-over from other donors' samples. The V call is TRBV30, the J call TRBJ2-7; perhaps TRBD2 as D (6 bases). CDR3 nucleotides: TGTGCCTGGAGTCTCCGGGACTCCTCCACCTCCTACGAGCAGTACTTC. It is translated as CAWSLRDSSTSYEQYF.